This entry is about one TCR beta chain. Its target is not known. The data are from a study of PD-1 blockade in mismatch repair-deficient tumors. Study background: Patients had about a dozen mismatch repair-deficient cancer types, all previously treated and progressing.

Study-level points and caveats: Rapid post-treatment expansion, then contraction, generally preceding radiologic response, marked tumor-resident clones.

TCRdb keeps only in-frame clones here, not all; method: immunoSEQ multiplex PCR. Among some 19,000 clones listed, over 75% were seen once. The CDR3 loop spans 14 amino acids. Germline CDR1 is GTSNPN and CDR2 is SVGIG (reference sequence). V lost 5 bases and J lost 4; bases outside the gene matches: 10. The sample consisted of PBMCs, taken 52 weeks after starting pembrolizumab. This TCR came from an adult with mismatch repair-deficient cancer. The V and J genes are TRBV30 and TRBJ2-7; 8 bases line up with TRBD1. CDR3 residues: CAWDPGTGPYEQYF. The CDR3 bases are TGTGCCTGGGATCCCGGGACAGGCCCGTACGAGCAGTACTTC.